This entry lists 4 T cell receptor beta chains sequenced from one sample in a study of cytomegalovirus exposure and HLA in healthy donors. PCR employed 60 Vbeta and 13 Jbeta primers. Assay used: immunoSEQ multiplex PCR; TCRdb lists only in-frame clones, some missing. Here the sample spans fewer than 250,000 clones, roughly 77% being singletons. Sequences were obtained from PBMCs. Every receptor here comes from a man in his forties in good health and CMV-seropositive.

In this sample, this clone turned up a few times. The chain uses TRBV30 and TRBJ1-1, with D perhaps TRBD1 (6 bases). Germline loops: CDR1 GTSNPN, CDR2 SVGIG (reference sequence). The CDR3 loop spans 12 amino acids. The chain's CDR3 is CALKQGKTEAFF. CDR3 DNA sequence: TGTGCTCTAAAACAGGGTAAAACTGAAGCTTTCTTT.

The table lists this clone with a count of one. The chain couples TRBV6-5 to TRBJ1-2; D remains ambiguous. The CDR3 spans 13 residues. V dropped 6 bases and J dropped 2 bases, with 10 bases sitting between them. The germline V gene has CDR1 MNHEY and CDR2 SVGAGI. The chain's CDR3 is CASSPTPNYGYTF. The CDR3 DNA follows: TGTGCCAGCAGCCCAACACCGAACTATGGCTACACCTTC.

The chain couples TRBV7-2 to TRBJ2-1; 11 bases map to TRBD2. With V trimmed by 1 base and J by 6 bases, 11 bases remained unmatched. Germline CDR1 is SGHTA and CDR2 is FQGNSA. This CDR3 is built from 18 residues. This CDR3 reads CASSLDIPLAGGLNEQFF. The CDR3 DNA sequence: TGTGCCAGCAGCTTAGACATTCCCCTAGCGGGAGGTCTCAATGAGCAGTTCTTC.

V gene TRBV27 combines with J gene TRBJ1-5; 9 bases are a match to TRBD1. Germline trimming cut 6 bases from V and 6 bases from J; bases unmatched to any gene: 12. This CDR3 has 16 residues. Germline V CDR1 and CDR2: MNHEY, SMNVEV (reference sequence). The CDR3 sequence: CASRPQGAGVVQPQHF. The CDR3 DNA reads TGTGCCAGCAGGCCACAGGGGGCGGGGGTGGTTCAGCCCCAGCATTTT.